This T cell receptor beta chain was recovered during a study of a mutant IDH1 vaccine in newly diagnosed glioma. Overall study: Eight vaccine injections were given to patients in weeks 1, 3, 5, 7, 11, 15, 19 and 23. Earlier treatment was radiotherapy, temozolomide, or both, with most getting both. Overall study results and limits: Immune responses arising from the vaccine appeared in approximately 92% of patients.

The table lists this clone with a count of one. Its antigen is not known. Regarding time point: week 23, last vaccination. A 20-mer mutant IDH1 peptide at 300 ug was injected subcutaneously with topical imiquimod. The germline gives CDR1 LGHNA, CDR2 YSLEER. V lost 4 bases and J lost 6, with 13 bases in between. This CDR3 region has 13 residues. The assay was immunoSEQ multiplex PCR, and TCRdb's table has in-frame clones only and misses some. The data contain 40,000 to 45,000 clones, around 74% of them singletons. The gene calls are TRBV4-3 and TRBJ2-7, with D possibly called TRBD1 or TRBD2 (5 bases each). The specimen was PBMCs, collected from a glioma patient whose treatment included an IDH1 peptide vaccine. The sequence derives from a man aged 45 to 65 with glioma. CDR3 nucleotide sequence: TGCGCCAGCAGCCTAACTAGGCAGGGCGAGCAGTACTTC. Protein sequence: CASSLTRQGEQYF.